Listed below are T cell receptor beta chains from one sample, sequenced in a study of CD8 T cells in Susac syndrome. TCRdb analysed the immunoSEQ multiplex PCR reads with MiXCR anew, one entry per CDR3 protein. This table holds a few hundred thousand distinct CDR3 sequences, around 95% found once. Sequenced input: CD4+ T cells from PBMCs. Receptors were obtained from a human donor with multiple sclerosis. CDR3s include the opening cysteine and the closing phenylalanine or tryptophan. A D gene is named only where the DNA matches it firmly. Size tells how often a clone was seen (once, few, many) or the class of an expanded clone, and some rows leave it out.

V: TRBV30
J: TRBJ2-7
D: -
size: -
CDR3: CAWRGQGGYEQYF
DNA: TGTGCCTGGAGAGGACAGGGAGGGTACGAGCAGTACTTC

V: TRBV29-1
J: TRBJ1-2
D: -
size: -
CDR3: CSVTGNYGYTF
DNA: TGCAGCGTTACAGGGAACTATGGCTACACCTTC

V: TRBV12-3/TRBV12-4
J: TRBJ2-6
D: -
size: -
CDR3: CASSSTGPGANVLTF
DNA: TGTGCCAGCAGTTCAACAGGGCCTGGGGCCAACGTCCTGACTTTC

V: TRBV4-1
J: TRBJ2-1
D: -
size: -
CDR3: CASSQEVGDRRNEQFF
DNA: TGCGCCAGCAGCCAAGAGGTTGGCGATAGAAGGAATGAGCAGTTCTTC

V: TRBV20-1
J: TRBJ1-2
D: -
size: -
CDR3: CSARVPGASYGYTF
DNA: TGCAGTGCTAGAGTTCCAGGGGCGAGCTATGGCTACACCTTC

V: TRBV3-1
J: TRBJ2-1
D: TRBD2
size: -
CDR3: CASSHGLAGNEQFF
DNA: TGTGCCAGCAGCCACGGACTAGCGGGTAATGAGCAGTTCTTC

V: TRBV20-1
J: TRBJ1-5
D: -
size: -
CDR3: CSARVEGGRPQHF
DNA: TGCAGTGCTAGAGTCGAGGGGGGAAGACCCCAGCATTTT

V: TRBV24-1
J: TRBJ2-1
D: -
size: -
CDR3: CATRNGGRRLIQFF
DNA: TGTGCCACCAGAAATGGAGGGAGGCGGCTCATACAGTTCTTC

V: TRBV18
J: TRBJ1-2
D: TRBD1
size: -
CDR3: CASSLGQDYGYTF
DNA: TGTGCCAGCTCACTGGGACAGGACTATGGCTACACCTTC

V: TRBV20-1
J: TRBJ1-2
D: -
size: -
CDR3: CSAPIQVVYGYTF
DNA: TGCAGTGCCCCGATCCAGGTCGTCTATGGCTACACCTTC

V: TRBV7-2
J: TRBJ2-7
D: -
size: -
CDR3: CASSFPGRQEQYF
DNA: TGTGCCAGCAGCTTCCCTGGGCGGCAGGAGCAGTACTTC

V: TRBV28
J: TRBJ2-7
D: -
size: -
CDR3: CASSFPLGGTGGTYEQYF
DNA: TGTGCCAGCAGTTTCCCACTCGGGGGGACAGGCGGAACCTACGAGCAGTACTTC

V: TRBV29-1
J: TRBJ2-7
D: -
size: -
CDR3: CSVSRGKVEQYF
DNA: TGCAGCGTGTCCAGGGGTAAGGTGGAGCAGTACTTC

V: TRBV6-6
J: TRBJ2-3
D: -
size: -
CDR3: CASSPGLRTDTQYF
DNA: TGTGCCAGCAGTCCAGGACTCCGCACAGATACGCAGTATTTT

V: TRBV15
J: TRBJ1-5
D: -
size: -
CDR3: CATSIEQGNQPQHF
DNA: TGTGCCACCAGCATAGAGCAGGGCAATCAGCCCCAGCATTTT

V: TRBV24-1
J: TRBJ2-3
D: TRBD1
size: -
CDR3: CATSDPRDSETDTQYF
DNA: TGTGCCACCAGTGATCCCCGGGACAGCGAAACAGATACGCAGTATTTT

V: TRBV7-8
J: TRBJ2-1
D: TRBD2
size: -
CDR3: CASSYLAGGDEQFF
DNA: TGTGCCAGCAGCTACCTAGCGGGAGGGGATGAGCAGTTCTTC

V: TRBV27
J: TRBJ2-1
D: -
size: once
CDR3: CASSSRALGGGNEQFF
DNA: TGTGCCAGCAGTTCCCGGGCCCTCGGTGGAGGTAATGAGCAGTTCTTC

V: TRBV30
J: TRBJ2-5
D: TRBD2
size: -
CDR3: CAWSRTSGRVETQYF
DNA: TGTGCCTGGAGTAGAACTAGCGGGAGAGTAGAGACCCAGTACTTC

V: TRBV6-1
J: TRBJ2-5
D: -
size: -
CDR3: CATGARNGETQYF
DNA: TGTGCCACCGGGGCCCGGAATGGAGAGACCCAGTACTTC

V: TRBV30
J: TRBJ2-7
D: TRBD1
size: -
CDR3: CAWRQGATYEQYF
DNA: TGTGCCTGGAGACAGGGGGCAACCTACGAGCAGTACTTC

V: TRBV30
J: TRBJ1-2
D: -
size: -
CDR3: CAWRRVGGINYGYTF
DNA: TGTGCCTGGAGACGTGTTGGAGGGATAAACTATGGCTACACCTTC

V: TRBV6-5
J: TRBJ1-2
D: -
size: once
CDR3: CASSYRSIGVGYGYTF
DNA: TGTGCCAGCAGTTACCGGAGCATCGGGGTTGGCTATGGCTACACCTTC

V: TRBV5-4
J: TRBJ2-1
D: TRBD2
size: -
CDR3: CASSPTGTRNYNEQFF
DNA: TGTGCCAGCAGCCCGACCGGGACTAGGAACTACAATGAGCAGTTCTTC

V: TRBV7-2
J: TRBJ2-2
D: TRBD2
size: -
CDR3: CASSFSLLAGGYTGELFF
DNA: TGTGCCAGCAGCTTTAGCCTGCTAGCGGGGGGCTACACCGGGGAGCTGTTTTTT

V: TRBV20-1
J: TRBJ1-3
D: -
size: -
CDR3: CSARAGGNTIYF
DNA: TGCAGTGCTAGGGCAGGGGGAAACACCATATATTTT

V: TRBV23-1
J: TRBJ1-2
D: -
size: -
CDR3: CASSQFRVDYGYTF
DNA: TGCGCCAGCAGTCAATTCAGGGTGGACTATGGCTACACCTTC

V: TRBV9
J: TRBJ2-6
D: -
size: -
CDR3: CASSADGSGFSGANVLTF
DNA: TGTGCCAGCAGCGCAGACGGCTCGGGTTTCTCTGGGGCCAACGTCCTGACTTTC

V: TRBV2
J: TRBJ2-4
D: -
size: once
CDR3: CASSEDRDDIQYF
DNA: TGTGCCAGCAGTGAAGATAGGGATGATATTCAGTACTTC

V: TRBV3-1
J: TRBJ1-2
D: -
size: -
CDR3: CASSHLTRTGDGYTF
DNA: TGTGCCAGCAGCCACTTGACTCGAACGGGCGATGGCTACACCTTC

V: TRBV27
J: TRBJ2-5
D: -
size: -
CDR3: CASSLGVLKTQYF
DNA: TGTGCCAGCAGTTTGGGGGTTCTGAAGACCCAGTACTTC

V: TRBV11-3
J: TRBJ2-1
D: TRBD1
size: -
CDR3: CASSLGSTGKQTEQFF
DNA: TGTGCCAGCAGCTTAGGTTCGACAGGGAAGCAGACTGAGCAGTTCTTC

V: TRBV6-5
J: TRBJ2-5
D: -
size: few
CDR3: CASSYGKTQYF
DNA: TGTGCCAGCAGTTACGGGAAGACCCAGTACTTC

V: TRBV7-9
J: TRBJ1-1
D: -
size: -
CDR3: CASSLEPYTEAFF
DNA: TGTGCCAGCAGCTTAGAACCCTACACTGAAGCTTTCTTT

V: TRBV15
J: TRBJ2-1
D: TRBD1
size: -
CDR3: CATSRDRGNRNEQFF
DNA: TGTGCCACCAGCAGAGACAGGGGGAACCGAAATGAGCAGTTCTTC

V: TRBV3-1
J: TRBJ2-5
D: -
size: -
CDR3: CASSHLQYQETQYF
DNA: TGTGCCAGCAGCCACCTCCAATACCAAGAGACCCAGTACTTC

V: TRBV6-1
J: TRBJ2-7
D: -
size: -
CDR3: CASSEAWGRTAMEQYF
DNA: TGTGCCAGCAGTGAAGCGTGGGGACGGACCGCTATGGAGCAGTACTTC

V: TRBV5-1
J: TRBJ2-5
D: -
size: -
CDR3: CASSPGGPGETQYF
DNA: TGCGCCAGCAGCCCGGGTGGACCGGGGGAGACCCAGTACTTC

V: TRBV1
J: TRBJ1-3
D: -
size: -
CDR3: CTSSQEGQAWGTIYF
DNA: TGCACCAGCAGCCAAGAAGGACAGGCTTGGGGCACCATATATTTT

V: TRBV7-9
J: TRBJ1-1
D: TRBD1
size: -
CDR3: CASRPGTGTNTEAFF
DNA: TGTGCCAGCAGACCCGGGACAGGGACGAACACTGAAGCTTTCTTT

V: TRBV20-1
J: TRBJ2-7
D: -
size: -
CDR3: CSAKRPGAYEQYF
DNA: TGCAGTGCCAAAAGGCCCGGGGCCTACGAGCAGTACTTC

V: TRBV27
J: TRBJ1-1
D: -
size: -
CDR3: CASSFLGWTEAFF
DNA: TGTGCCAGCAGTTTTCTGGGATGGACTGAAGCTTTCTTT

V: TRBV5-1
J: TRBJ2-5
D: -
size: -
CDR3: CASSRLGLDSQQETQYF
DNA: TGCGCCAGCAGCCGACTCGGGCTCGACAGTCAACAAGAGACCCAGTACTTC

V: TRBV20-1
J: TRBJ1-3
D: -
size: -
CDR3: CSAGESGNTIYF
DNA: TGCAGTGCTGGGGAATCTGGAAACACCATATATTTT

V: TRBV12-3/TRBV12-4
J: TRBJ2-3
D: -
size: -
CDR3: CASSLVHKDTQYF
DNA: TGTGCCAGCAGTTTGGTTCATAAAGATACGCAGTATTTT

V: TRBV3-1
J: TRBJ1-5
D: -
size: -
CDR3: CAGFQPQHF
DNA: TGTGCCGGCTTTCAGCCCCAGCATTTT

V: TRBV29-1
J: TRBJ2-1
D: -
size: -
CDR3: CSVLTRPSSYNEQFF
DNA: TGCAGCGTCCTGACTAGACCAAGCTCCTACAATGAGCAGTTCTTC

V: TRBV15
J: TRBJ2-5
D: -
size: -
CDR3: CATSRDGRRGHYLETQYF
DNA: TGTGCCACCAGCAGAGATGGGAGGCGGGGGCATTATCTGGAGACCCAGTACTTC

V: TRBV11-2
J: TRBJ2-5
D: -
size: once
CDR3: CASSLVGVDQETQYF
DNA: TGTGCCAGCAGCTTAGTAGGGGTAGATCAAGAGACCCAGTACTTC

V: TRBV13
J: TRBJ2-1
D: TRBD1
size: -
CDR3: CASSKTGQGPYNEQFF
DNA: TGTGCCAGCAGCAAAACGGGACAGGGACCATACAATGAGCAGTTCTTC

V: TRBV3-1
J: TRBJ1-2
D: -
size: -
CDR3: CASSQGMGNYYGYTF
DNA: TGTGCCAGCAGCCAAGGGATGGGGAACTACTATGGCTACACCTTC

V: TRBV12-3/TRBV12-4
J: TRBJ1-2
D: TRBD1
size: once
CDR3: CASSARDRSHYGYTF
DNA: TGTGCCAGCAGTGCGCGGGACAGATCCCACTATGGCTACACCTTC

V: TRBV3-1
J: TRBJ2-2
D: TRBD1
size: -
CDR3: CASSQGTGGAGELFF
DNA: TGTGCCAGCAGCCAGGGGACAGGGGGTGCCGGGGAGCTGTTTTTT

V: TRBV27
J: TRBJ1-1
D: TRBD1
size: -
CDR3: CASSSWTGGVGF
DNA: TGTGCCAGCAGTTCATGGACAGGGGGCGTTGGGTTT

V: TRBV6-1
J: TRBJ2-5
D: -
size: -
CDR3: CASKIVETQYF
DNA: TGTGCCAGCAAAATCGTTGAGACCCAGTACTTC

V: TRBV7-2
J: TRBJ2-1
D: -
size: few
CDR3: CASSLYEQFF
DNA: TGTGCCAGCAGCTTGTATGAGCAGTTCTTC